This T cell receptor (beta chain) was documented in a study of cytomegalovirus exposure and HLA in healthy donors. Concerning this clone itself: The target antigen is unknown.

The PCR contained 60 Vbeta and 13 Jbeta primers. Some clones are missing from TCRdb's copy, which holds only in-frame ones; the method was immunoSEQ multiplex PCR. The top ten hold 2.5% to 3.5% of the sample, which has under 150,000 clones, 80% seen once. Overall study findings and caveats: Several V segments, TRBV6-2 and TRBV6-3 among them, could not be told apart and were dropped. Follow-up analysis later connected one missense variant in DCLRE1C with trimming of TCR beta V- and J-genes.

CDR1 and CDR2 from the germline V gene are SGHVS and FQNEAQ. The V and J ends lost 1 base and 7 bases, in that order; junction bases with no gene match: 7. The CDR3 extends over 15 amino acids. Sequencing was carried out using PBMCs. The sequence was obtained from a male donor in good health and CMV-seronegative. V usage is TRBV7-8 and J usage is TRBJ1-5; 7 positions agree with TRBD1. The CDR3 DNA reads as TGTGCCAGCAGCTTAGACAGGGGCCAATTCCAGCCCCAGCATTTT. Protein sequence: CASSLDRGQFQPQHF. Full variable domain (rest looked up from reference TRBV7-8 and TRBJ1-5): GAGVSQSPRYKVAKRGQDVALRCDPISGHVSLFWYQQALGQGPEFLTYFQNEAQLDKSGLPSDRFFAERPEGSVSTLKIQRTQQEDSAVYLCASSLDRGQFQPQHFGDGTRLSIL.